Given below is one T cell receptor beta chain in context. The CDR3 is 14 residues long. CDR1 LGHDT and CDR2 YNNKEL come from the germline V gene (reference sequence). V was shortened by 1 base and J by 9 bases, with 13 bases between the two germline ends. This record comes from a study of blood T cell repertoires in COVID-19. Participants were aged roughly 18 to 100 years from around 25 US areas. Cohort assignment relied on participant-reported clinical history. Measured with immunoSEQ multiplex PCR; TCRdb has only the in-frame clones, and not every one. The sample shows about 440,000 clones, roughly 87% of them seen only once.

The sequenced material came from PBMCs or T cells enriched from blood (not recorded which). This receptor was obtained from a man between 18 and 29 years old who had recovered from COVID-19. This chain links TRBV3-1 (or the pseudogene TRBV3-2) with TRBJ2-1; D possibly corresponds to TRBD1 (6 bases). The CDR3 region is CASSQVMGATEQFF. The CDR3 DNA follows: TGTGCCAGCAGCCAAGTTATGGGGGCCACTGAGCAGTTCTTC.